The rows below give T cell receptor beta chains drawn from one sample of a study of T cell responses to AZD1222 COVID-19 vaccine. Sequencing was performed with immunoSEQ multiplex PCR; in TCRdb, only in-frame clones are kept and a portion is missing. Here the sample spans some 99,000 clones, 70% to 90% being singletons. Specimen: peripheral blood, collected on day 0 of MenACWY control vaccination. Every receptor here comes from an adult in good health. Both conserved end residues are part of each CDR3. D genes are given only for firm matches. Some rows have no size entry. The others give once, few or many, or a class for an expanded clone.

abundance	d_gene	v_gene	len	j_gene	CDR3aa	CDR3nt
.	.	TRBV27	15	TRBJ1-2	CASSLGLAGGYGYTF	TGTGCCAGCAGTCTCGGACTCGCCGGGGGTTATGGCTACACCTTC
.	.	TRBV6-5	14	TRBJ1-2	CASSYSGRDYGYTF	TGTGCCAGCAGTTACTCAGGGAGGGACTATGGCTACACCTTC
.	.	TRBV3-1/TRBV3-2	12	TRBJ2-3	CASSQADDTQYF	TGTGCCAGCAGCCAAGCGGACGATACGCAGTATTTT
.	.	TRBV12-3/TRBV12-4	12	TRBJ1-6	CASTSTPSVLHF	TGTGCCAGCACCTCAACCCCCTCGGTCCTCCACTTT
.	TRBD2	TRBV5-1	15	TRBJ2-3	CASSLFAGAGDTQYF	TGCGCCAGCAGCTTGTTCGCGGGAGCTGGAGATACGCAGTATTTT
.	.	TRBV28	14	TRBJ2-2	CASSLIGGTGELFF	TGTGCCAGCAGTTTAATCGGGGGCACCGGGGAGCTGTTTTTT
.	.	TRBV5-4	12	TRBJ1-3	CASSFGQNTIYF	TGTGCCAGCAGCTTTGGCCAAAACACCATATATTTT
.	.	TRBV19	15	TRBJ1-1	CASSMVGAVNTEAFF	TGTGCCAGTAGTATGGTAGGGGCGGTGAACACTGAAGCTTTCTTT
.	.	TRBV14	15	TRBJ2-7	CASSGDGPIFYEQYF	TGTGCCAGCAGCGGTGACGGACCGATTTTTTACGAGCAGTACTTC
.	.	TRBV3-1/TRBV3-2	14	TRBJ2-5	CASSQTAIQETQYF	TGTGCCAGCAGCCAAACAGCTATCCAAGAGACCCAGTACTTC
.	.	TRBV7-2	13	TRBJ1-1	CASSFRENTEAFF	TGTGCCAGCAGCTTTAGAGAGAACACTGAAGCTTTCTTT
once	.	TRBV30	16	TRBJ1-1	CAWSHSGTSGRKRAFF	TGTGCCTGGTCCCACTCCGGGACTAGCGGGAGAAAGAGAGCTTTCTTT
.	.	TRBV28	15	TRBJ2-2	CASSFGISSIGELFF	TGTGCCAGCAGTTTTGGGATCTCTTCAATCGGGGAGCTGTTTTTT
.	.	TRBV6-2/TRBV6-3	15	TRBJ1-1	CASSDRPPMNTEAFF	TGTGCCAGCAGTGACCGGCCCCCCATGAACACTGAAGCTTTCTTT
.	TRBD2	TRBV9	14	TRBJ2-7	CASSAGGAYYEQYF	TGTGCCAGCAGCGCCGGGGGGGCGTATTACGAGCAGTACTTC
.	.	TRBV29-1	15	TRBJ2-1	CSVDPRLAPGDEQFF	TGCAGCGTTGATCCACGGCTCGCCCCTGGGGATGAGCAGTTCTTC
.	.	TRBV6-1	12	TRBJ1-1	CASSEGGTEAFF	TGTGCCAGCAGTGAAGGCGGCACTGAAGCTTTCTTT
.	TRBD1	TRBV10-3	14	TRBJ1-5	CAISDQGAEEPQHF	TGTGCCATCAGTGATCAGGGGGCGGAGGAGCCCCAGCATTTT
.	.	TRBV30	12	TRBJ1-2	CAWSRQSAGYTF	TGTGCCTGGAGTCGGCAGTCGGCTGGCTACACCTTC
.	.	TRBV3-1/TRBV3-2	16	TRBJ1-2	CASSHPTSTEDYGYTF	TGTGCCAGCAGCCACCCCACGAGTACCGAGGACTATGGCTACACCTTC
.	.	TRBV7-9	15	TRBJ1-2	CASSLPTQRKIGYTF	TGTGCCAGCAGCTTACCCACCCAGAGAAAAATTGGCTACACCTTC
.	.	TRBV20-1	17	TRBJ1-1	CSASKRAAVGWDTEAFF	TGCAGTGCTAGTAAACGTGCGGCAGTCGGATGGGACACTGAAGCTTTCTTT
.	.	TRBV7-2	13	TRBJ1-2	CASPTVDLGGYTF	TGTGCCAGCCCGACGGTGGATTTGGGTGGCTACACCTTC
.	TRBD2	TRBV2	11	TRBJ2-3	CAILFSGRVYF	TGTGCCATCCTCTTTAGCGGGAGGGTGTATTTT
.	.	TRBV7-2	15	TRBJ2-1	CASSLDYRSYNEQFF	TGTGCCAGCAGCTTAGACTACCGCTCCTACAATGAGCAGTTCTTC
few	TRBD1	TRBV30	15	TRBJ1-5	CAWSVGTEPNQPQHF	TGTGCCTGGAGTGTCGGGACAGAGCCCAATCAGCCCCAGCATTTT
.	.	TRBV29-1	15	TRBJ2-6	CSVESENSGANVLTF	TGCAGCGTTGAAAGCGAAAACTCTGGGGCCAACGTCCTGACTTTC
.	.	TRBV4-1	12	TRBJ1-1	CASSQGANEAFF	TGCGCCAGCAGCCAAGGGGCGAATGAAGCTTTCTTT
.	TRBD1	TRBV7-2	13	TRBJ1-2	CASSGTGTLGYTF	TGTGCCAGCAGCGGGACAGGTACACTTGGCTACACCTTC
.	.	TRBV9	15	TRBJ2-2	CASSVRAAGTGELFF	TGTGCCAGCAGCGTACGGGCCGCGGGGACCGGGGAGCTGTTTTTT
few	TRBD1	TRBV18	13	TRBJ2-3	CASSPGQWNTQYF	TGTGCCAGCTCACCGGGACAGTGGAATACGCAGTATTTT
.	.	TRBV7-9	14	TRBJ1-3	CASSWEYSGNTIYF	TGTGCCAGCAGCTGGGAGTACTCTGGAAACACCATATATTTT
.	.	TRBV5-5	17	TRBJ2-3	CASSLARADPGTDTQYF	TGTGCCAGCAGCTTGGCCAGAGCGGATCCGGGCACAGATACGCAGTATTTT
.	.	TRBV10-3	16	TRBJ1-1	CAISEEGPQMNTEAFF	TGTGCCATCAGTGAAGAGGGTCCTCAGATGAACACTGAAGCTTTCTTT
.	.	TRBV6-4	15	TRBJ2-2	CASSDSSANTGELFF	TGTGCCAGCAGTGACTCATCCGCGAACACCGGGGAGCTGTTTTTT
.	.	TRBV6-1	13	TRBJ2-1	CASSRDSYNEQFF	TGTGCCAGCAGTCGGGACTCATACAATGAGCAGTTCTTC
.	.	TRBV3-1/TRBV3-2	17	TRBJ2-1	CASSRNPLASSYNEQFF	TGTGCCAGCAGCCGAAACCCCCTCGCAAGCTCCTACAATGAGCAGTTCTTC
.	.	TRBV28	13	TRBJ1-2	CASRARQPYGYTF	TGTGCCAGCAGGGCCAGACAACCCTATGGCTACACCTTC
.	TRBD2	TRBV6-2/TRBV6-3	17	TRBJ2-5	CASSSGGVRLRQETQYF	TGTGCCAGCAGTTCGGGGGGGGTGCGGCTACGGCAAGAGACCCAGTACTTC
.	TRBD1	TRBV7-2	14	TRBJ2-7	CASSRDRSSYEQYF	TGTGCCAGCAGCCGGGACAGGAGCTCCTACGAGCAGTACTTC
few	TRBD1	TRBV23-1	14	TRBJ1-3	CASSQDRVWNTIYF	TGCGCCAGCAGTCAGGACAGGGTGTGGAACACCATATATTTT
.	TRBD1	TRBV7-2	14	TRBJ1-5	CASSTDRGAQPQHF	TGTGCCAGCAGCACGGACAGGGGTGCTCAGCCCCAGCATTTT
.	.	TRBV27	13	TRBJ2-3	CASRQGGADTQYF	TGTGCCAGCAGACAGGGTGGTGCAGATACGCAGTATTTT
.	.	TRBV3-1/TRBV3-2	12	TRBJ1-4	CASSRGGEKLFF	TGTGCCAGCAGCCGGGGGGGTGAAAAACTGTTTTTT
.	.	TRBV5-5	14	TRBJ1-2	CASSLEVGGDGYTF	TGTGCCAGCAGCCTAGAAGTGGGAGGGGATGGCTACACCTTC
.	.	TRBV28	15	TRBJ2-7	CASRSSGLAMYEQYF	TGTGCCAGCAGATCAAGCGGGCTAGCCATGTACGAGCAGTACTTC
.	TRBD1	TRBV7-2	14	TRBJ1-6	CASSLGDREAPLHF	TGTGCCAGCAGCTTAGGGGACAGGGAAGCACCCCTCCACTTT
.	.	TRBV11-2	16	TRBJ1-6	CASSLDVGSYNSPLHF	TGTGCCAGCAGCTTAGACGTTGGCAGCTATAATTCACCCCTCCACTTT
.	.	TRBV28	16	TRBJ1-6	CASSLSQSSYNSPLHF	TGTGCCAGCAGTTTAAGCCAGAGCTCCTATAATTCACCCCTCCACTTT
.	TRBD2	TRBV7-2	18	TRBJ2-2	CASSLDSLAGGNVGELFF	TGTGCCAGCAGCTTAGATTCTCTCGCGGGAGGTAACGTCGGGGAGCTGTTTTTT
.	.	TRBV4-1	15	TRBJ2-7	CASTQGGMGSYEQYF	TGCGCCAGCACCCAAGGCGGGATGGGGTCCTACGAGCAGTACTTC
.	.	TRBV18	13	TRBJ1-5	CASSTGPMGPQHF	TGTGCCAGCTCGACCGGGCCCATGGGGCCCCAGCATTTT